The source of this T cell receptor (beta chain) is a study of Ad26.COV2.S vaccination and SARS-CoV-2 variants. Study-level background: Within the COV1001 Ad26.COV2.S trial arm, the donor was enrolled. Into the muscle, Ad26.COV2.S was dosed once or twice, 56 days apart.

The table came from immunoSEQ multiplex PCR; TCRdb's copy has only in-frame clones and leaves some out. The sample yields 250,000 or so clones, roughly 87% seen once. For this clone: What it binds is not known.

Study-wide results and caveats: The TCR-based breadth and depth measures might underestimate overall T cell responses. Similar non-spike TCR breadth was seen in vaccine and placebo recipients.

Treatment meaning: roughly 20 received Ad26.COV2.S at low or high dose, single or two shots; 5 received placebo; per-sample allocation not given. Specimens were obtained on day 63 following the first vaccine or placebo injection. Germline-derived CDR1 and CDR2 are LNHDA and SQIVND (reference sequence). This CDR3 is built from 15 residues. With 1 base removed from V and 1 base from J, the gap between germline ends came to 10 bases. The rearrangement joins TRBV19 to TRBJ2-5; D is possibly TRBD2 (7 bases). This clonotype originated in a person aged 18-60 years who received the Ad26.COV2.S COVID-19 vaccine or a placebo. Material: peripheral blood, obtained in a trial of Ad26.COV2.S vaccine versus placebo. CDR3 region: CASSIGRGPQETQYF. In nucleotides, the CDR3 is TGTGCCAGTAGTATAGGGCGGGGGCCCCAAGAGACCCAGTACTTC.